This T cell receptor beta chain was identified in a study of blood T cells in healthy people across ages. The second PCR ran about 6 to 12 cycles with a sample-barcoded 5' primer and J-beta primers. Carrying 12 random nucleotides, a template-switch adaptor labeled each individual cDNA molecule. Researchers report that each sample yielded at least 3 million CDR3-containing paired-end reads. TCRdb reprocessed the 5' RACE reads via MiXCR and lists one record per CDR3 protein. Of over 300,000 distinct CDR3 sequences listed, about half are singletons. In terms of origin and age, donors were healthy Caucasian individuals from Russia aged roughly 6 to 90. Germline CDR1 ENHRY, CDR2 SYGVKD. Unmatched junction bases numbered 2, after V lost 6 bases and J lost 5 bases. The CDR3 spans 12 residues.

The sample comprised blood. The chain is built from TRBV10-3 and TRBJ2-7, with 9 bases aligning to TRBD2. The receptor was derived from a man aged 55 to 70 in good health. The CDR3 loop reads CAIRKREDEQYF. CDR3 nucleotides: TGTGCCATCAGGAAGCGGGAGGACGAGCAGTACTTC.